A single sample gave rise to the 32 T cell receptor beta chains below, sequenced in a study of blood T cell repertoires in COVID-19. Method: immunoSEQ multiplex PCR; TCRdb's copy keeps in-frame clones and lacks some. The sample has roughly 180,000 clones; about four fifths are singletons. The sequenced sample consisted of peripheral blood. These receptors all stem from a man between 35 and 55 years old who had recovered from COVID-19.

This clone was detected only a few times. The CDR3 coding sequence is TGTGCCAGCAGCGTAGCAGGGGTCCACGAGCAGTACTTC. Translated: CASSVAGVHEQYF. This chain uses TRBV9 with TRBJ2-7, with D possibly matching TRBD1 (6 bases). CDR3 length: 13 residues. Germline-derived CDR1 and CDR2 are SGDLS and YYNGEE. V lost 0 bases and J lost 5, with 9 bases in between. The whole variable domain, remainder taken from reference TRBV9 and TRBJ2-7, is DSGVTQTPKHLITATGQRVTLRCSPRSGDLSVYWYQQSLDQGLQFLIQYYNGEERAKGNILERFSAQQFPDLHSELNLSSLELGDSALYFCASSVAGVHEQYFGPGTRLTVT.

The V call is TRBV19, the J call TRBJ2-7, with D uncertain. V lost 1 base and J 3 bases, leaving 7 bases between the germline ends. The CDR3 is 13 residues long. CDR1 and CDR2 from the germline V gene are LNHDA and SQIVND (reference sequence). The CDR3 nucleotides are TGTGCCAGTAGTATAGCACCACACTACGAGCAGTACTTC. Translating gives CASSIAPHYEQYF. Full variable domain (remainder filled in from reference TRBV19 and TRBJ2-7): DGGITQSPKYLFRKEGQNVTLSCEQNLNHDAMYWYRQDPGQGLRLIYYSQIVNDFQKGDIAEGYSVSREKKESFPLTVTSAQKNPTAFYLCASSIAPHYEQYFGPGTRLTVT.

CDR3 protein: CASSYRGLGGYTF. In DNA, the CDR3 is TGTGCCAGCAGTTACAGGGGCTTAGGTGGCTACACCTTC. The rearrangement joins TRBV27 to TRBJ1-2, with 7 bases aligning to TRBD1. The V gene end was trimmed by 4 bases and the J gene end by 7 bases; junction bases not matched to a gene: 6. CDR1 and CDR2 from the germline V gene are MNHEY and SMNVEV (reference sequence). This CDR3 spans 13 amino acids.

The chain's CDR3 is CASSATGGHTQYF. The CDR3 bases are TGTGCCAGCAGTGCCACAGGTGGACATACGCAGTATTTT. J is TRBJ2-3 and V is TRBV6-6; possible D gene TRBD1, 5 bases. In germline, CDR1 is MNHNY, CDR2 SVGAGI (reference sequence). The CDR3 covers 13 residues. V lost 5 bases and J lost 7, with 13 bases in between.

The chain links TRBV11-3 to TRBJ2-5; D perhaps matches TRBD2 (5 bases). This CDR3 is 13 amino acids long. Germline CDR1 and CDR2: SGHNT and YENEEA. V was cut by 5 bases and J by 4 bases, with 11 bases left in between. In DNA, the CDR3 is TGTGCCAGCAGCCGCGGACTGATAGAGACCCAGTACTTC. It codes for CASSRGLIETQYF.

This clone was counted a single time. The gene calls are TRBV9 and TRBJ2-1, with 8 positions matching TRBD2. Germline-derived CDR1 and CDR2 are SGDLS and YYNGEE. Trimming at V came to 3 bases and at J to 9 bases, leaving 5 bases not matched to a gene. CDR3 length equals 13 residues. The chain's CDR3 is CASSDGGETEQFF. DNA for the CDR3: TGTGCCAGCAGCGACGGGGGGGAGACTGAGCAGTTCTTC.

This clone was counted only a few times. The V and J genes are TRBV30 and TRBJ1-6; a weak D match, TRBD1 (6 bases). Germline V CDR1 and CDR2: GTSNPN, SVGIG (reference sequence). The CDR3 is made up of 14 amino acids. The V gene lost 1 base and the J gene lost 7 bases, with 11 bases spanning the gap. DNA of the CDR3: TGTGCCTGGAGTGACACGACAGGAAATTCACCCCTCCACTTT. Its translation: CAWSDTTGNSPLHF.

V gene TRBV2 combines with J gene TRBJ2-6, with D possibly being TRBD1 (6 bases). This CDR3 spans 17 amino acids. Germline CDR1 and CDR2: SNHLY and FYNNEI. Trimming took 7 bases from V and 1 from J, leaving 17 bases between them. CDR3 nucleotides: TGTGCCAGCAACTTCAACAGGGTAGGGTCTGGGGCCAACGTCCTGACTTTC. Protein: CASNFNRVGSGANVLTF.

The chain employs TRBV27 and TRBJ2-1; TRBD2 agrees at 7 bases. Unmatched junction bases numbered 4, after V lost 6 bases and J lost 8 bases. Germline assignment: CDR1 MNHEY and CDR2 SMNVEV (reference sequence). The CDR3 has 12 amino acids. CDR3 in DNA: TGTGCCAGCAGCTTCGGACTAGATGAGCAGTTCTTC. Amino acid sequence: CASSFGLDEQFF.

The chain combines TRBV7-3 with TRBJ2-7, with D possibly matching TRBD1 (5 bases). The germline V gene encodes CDR1 SGHTA and CDR2 FQGTGA. Trimming left V 5 bases short and J 3 bases short, with 11 bases between. CDR3 length: 13 amino acids. The DNA of the CDR3 is TGTGCCAGCAGCCCGTCTGACAGCTACGAGCAGTACTTC. Protein sequence: CASSPSDSYEQYF.

J is TRBJ2-3 and V is TRBV2; D possibly corresponds to TRBD2 (7 bases). Germline assignment: CDR1 SNHLY and CDR2 FYNNEI. CDR3 length equals 16 residues. The germline V and J ends were trimmed by 2 bases and 3 bases, with 15 bases remaining between them. CDR3 sequence reads: CASSERLGGRTDTQYF. CDR3 DNA sequence: TGTGCCAGCAGTGAACGCCTCGGGGGGCGGACAGATACGCAGTATTTT.

The chain is built from TRBV11-3 and TRBJ2-7; weak D call: TRBD2 (5 bases). The germline V gene encodes CDR1 SGHNT and CDR2 YENEEA. V lost 5 bases and J lost 5, with 16 bases in between. This CDR3 is built from 14 residues. The CDR3 loop reads CASSPSGGIDEQYF. The CDR3 bases are TGTGCCAGCAGCCCTTCAGGAGGCATTGACGAGCAGTACTTC.

This clone was found once. The V gene is TRBV6-5, the J gene TRBJ1-1; TRBD1 might be the D (5 bases). CDR1 and CDR2 from the germline V gene are MNHEY and SVGAGI. The CDR3 totals 15 residues. Between the trimmed V and J ends, which lost 6 bases and 0 bases, there was a span of 14 bases. The CDR3 sequence: CASSRQTVMNTEAFF. The DNA of the CDR3 is TGTGCCAGCAGCCGACAGACAGTCATGAACACTGAAGCTTTCTTT.

The genes are TRBV28 and TRBJ1-2; D is possibly TRBD1 (6 bases). V dropped 7 bases and J dropped 1 base, with 10 bases sitting between them. This CDR3 comprises 13 residues. Germline loops: CDR1 MDHEN, CDR2 SYDVKM. DNA for the CDR3: TGTGCCAGCAACGGACAGAGTAACTATGGCTACACCTTC. Protein product: CASNGQSNYGYTF.

The V gene is TRBV7-9, the J gene TRBJ1-3, with D possibly matching TRBD1 (5 bases). There are 15 residues in the CDR3. The germline CDR1 and CDR2 sequences are SEHNR and FQNEAQ (reference sequence). V lost 5 bases and J 4 bases, leaving 15 bases between the germline ends. This CDR3 is CASSPKTAPGNTIYF. CDR3 sequence (DNA): TGTGCCAGCAGCCCAAAGACAGCACCAGGAAACACCATATATTTT.

The chain recombines TRBV9 with TRBJ1-1; no definite D call. Trimming pared 3 bases from V and 9 bases from J, leaving 15 bases between. Per germline, CDR1 SGDLS and CDR2 YYNGEE. The CDR3 totals 13 residues. In nucleotides, the CDR3 is TGTGCCAGCAGCGGTCGAGGCACGGGGAAAGCTTTCTTT. As protein: CASSGRGTGKAFF.

The chain couples TRBV7-9 to TRBJ2-3; D is possibly TRBD2 (7 bases). V gave up 6 bases and J gave up 4 bases, with 20 bases separating them. The CDR3 loop spans 16 amino acids. Germline V CDR1 and CDR2: SEHNR, FQNEAQ (reference sequence). CDR3 loop: CASSSARRGGADTQYF. The CDR3, as DNA: TGTGCCAGCAGTTCGGCCCGGAGGGGGGGCGCAGATACGCAGTATTTT.

CDR3 coding DNA: TGTGCCAGCAGCCTAGGCTGGGCCCGAACGAAGCTGGATGAGCAGTTCTTC. Translated: CASSLGWARTKLDEQFF. The chain links TRBV7-8 to TRBJ2-1; the D is unclear. The CDR3 has 17 amino acids. The V gene lost 5 bases and the J gene lost 8 bases, with 25 bases spanning the gap. Germline CDR1 SGHVS, CDR2 FQNEAQ.

The genes are TRBV6-5 and TRBJ2-2; tentative D call: TRBD2 (6 bases). V was trimmed by 6 bases and J by 6 bases, leaving 14 bases between them. The germline CDR1 and CDR2 sequences are MNHEY and SVGAGI. CDR3 length: 14 residues. CDR3 DNA sequence: TGTGCCAGCAGCCCCACCCGACTAGCCGGGGAGCTGTTTTTT. Its protein is CASSPTRLAGELFF.

This rearrangement joins TRBV6-2 or TRBV6-3 to TRBJ1-4; weak D call: TRBD1 (6 bases). This CDR3 region has 15 residues. V was cut by 4 bases and J by 7 bases, with 16 bases left in between. The V gene's germline CDR1 is MNHEY and CDR2 SVGEGT. CDR3 amino acids: CASSFRQVGREKLFF. DNA for the CDR3: TGTGCCAGCAGTTTCCGACAGGTTGGCCGTGAAAAACTGTTTTTT.

This clone was seen more than once but under ten times. This chain uses TRBV4-3 with TRBJ2-7, with 9 positions matching TRBD1. CDR1 and CDR2 from the germline V gene are LGHNA and YSLEER. CDR3 length: 15 amino acids. The V gene end was trimmed by 0 bases and the J gene end by 3 bases; junction bases not matched to a gene: 3. This CDR3 is CASSQDSGQGYEQYF. The CDR3, as DNA: TGCGCCAGCAGCCAAGATTCGGGACAGGGCTACGAGCAGTACTTC.

About this clone itself: A junction end diverges from the germline sequence, so it may reflect a read error. The rearrangement uses TRBV7-3 and TRBJ2-3, with a weak D call TRBD2 (5 bases). Germline values: CDR1 SGHTA, CDR2 FQGTGA. CDR3 length equals 18 residues. CDR3 DNA sequence: TGTGCCAGCAGCATAACGCCCCGAGGGAGCGGCGACACAGATACGCAGTATTTT. Residues: CASSITPRGSGDTDTQYF.

This clone was picked up a small number of times. The chain links TRBV14 to TRBJ2-4, with a possible D match to TRBD2 (6 bases). V was pared by 4 bases and J by 10 bases, with 23 bases between. CDR1 is SGHDN and CDR2 is FVKESK in the germline V gene. This CDR3 is 16 amino acids long. The CDR3 coding sequence is TGTGCCAGCAGCCCCTTGGGATCGGGCGCGGGACGAATTCAGTACTTC. Protein: CASSPLGSGAGRIQYF.

This rearrangement joins TRBV2 to TRBJ2-5, with 8 bases identical to TRBD1. Germline V gene data show CDR1 as SNHLY and CDR2 as FYNNEI. The junction had 7 bases not matched to a gene; V was cut back by 7 bases and J by 12 bases. The length of the CDR3 is 11 residues. The CDR3 sequence: CASTPDRGEYF. In DNA, the CDR3 is TGTGCCAGCACCCCTGACAGGGGCGAGTACTTC.

CDR3 residues: CASSQQGQVQPQHF. The CDR3 nucleotides are TGCGCCAGCAGCCAACAGGGCCAGGTTCAGCCCCAGCATTTT. V gene TRBV4-1 combines with J gene TRBJ1-5; TRBD1 might be the D (5 bases). With 2 bases removed from V and 6 bases from J, the gap between germline ends came to 11 bases. CDR3 length: 14 residues. From germline, CDR1 is MGHRA and CDR2 YSYEKL.

This clone was counted only a few times. The sample has other DNA sequences that encode this CDR3 too. This chain joins TRBV11-3 and TRBJ2-1; D might be TRBD2 (5 bases). V was pared by 3 bases and J by 4 bases, with 7 bases between. The CDR3 loop spans 13 amino acids. Germline V gene lookup returns CDR1 SGHNT and CDR2 YENEEA. CDR3 protein: CASSFSGYNEQFF. The CDR3 bases are TGTGCCAGCAGCTTCTCGGGATACAATGAGCAGTTCTTC. Variable domain in full (rest from reference TRBV11-3 and TRBJ2-1): EAGVVQSPRYKIIEKKQPVAFWCNPISGHNTLYWYLQNLGQGPELLIRYENEEAVDDSQLPKDRFSAERLKGVDSTLKIQPAELGDSAVYLCASSFSGYNEQFFGPGTRLTVL.

This CDR3 is CASSYGTSADTQYF. The CDR3 coding sequence is TGTGCCAGCAGTTACGGGACTAGTGCCGATACGCAGTATTTT. The chain uses TRBV6-2 or TRBV6-3 and TRBJ2-3; 8 bases fit TRBD2. This CDR3 spans 14 amino acids. With V trimmed by 2 bases and J by 6 bases, 4 bases remained unmatched. Germline CDR1 and CDR2: MNHEY and SVGEGT.

The chain uses TRBV4-3 and TRBJ2-3, with 7 positions matching TRBD2. Trimming removed 2 bases from V and 5 bases from J; junction bases left unmatched: 7. The germline V gene has CDR1 LGHNA and CDR2 YSLEER. This CDR3 comprises 15 residues. This CDR3 is CASSQLTSHRDTQYF. The CDR3 DNA follows: TGCGCCAGCAGCCAATTGACTAGCCATCGAGATACGCAGTATTTT.

The chain carries TRBV6-5 and TRBJ1-1, with D maybe TRBD1 (5 bases). This CDR3 contains 12 residues. Trimming shortened V by 6 bases and J by 5 bases, and 10 bases separated the two germline ends. The germline CDR1 and CDR2 sequences are MNHEY and SVGAGI. The CDR3 nucleotides are TGTGCCAGCAGCTTACAGGAGACTGAAGCTTTCTTT. This codes for CASSLQETEAFF.

This clone was recorded once. The gene calls are TRBV30 and TRBJ1-2; the D is unclear. With 3 bases removed from V and 2 bases from J, the gap between germline ends came to 4 bases. The CDR3 length is 11 residues. Germline V gene data show CDR1 as GTSNPN and CDR2 as SVGIG (reference sequence). DNA for the CDR3: TGTGCCTGGAGCCGGAACTATGGCTACACCTTC. This translates into CAWSRNYGYTF.

The chain carries TRBV27 and TRBJ1-5; D possibly corresponds to TRBD1 (6 bases). The germline V and J ends were trimmed by 6 bases and 5 bases, with 14 bases remaining between them. The CDR3 runs 14 residues. Per germline, CDR1 MNHEY and CDR2 SMNVEV (reference sequence). CDR3 protein: CASSLGTLDQPQHF. The CDR3 region has the DNA TGTGCCAGCAGCCTTGGGACACTTGATCAGCCCCAGCATTTT.

The chain carries TRBV5-5 and TRBJ1-3; possible D gene TRBD1, 5 bases. V lost 0 bases and J 0 bases, leaving 7 bases between the germline ends. The CDR3 is 15 residues long. Germline CDR1 and CDR2: SGHKS and YYEKEE (reference sequence). This chain's CDR3 is CASSLETDSGNTIYF. CDR3 DNA sequence: TGTGCCAGCAGCTTGGAGACAGACTCTGGAAACACCATATATTTT.